This TCR beta chain appears in the sequencing data of a study of OX40 agonist ivuxolimab in advanced cancers. Overall study results and limits: The study observed clonal expansion of CD4+ and CD8+ blood T cells by week 6 at 0.1 to 3.0 mg/kg. The mean number of expanded clones was higher in CD8+ T cells than in CD4+. Some nonresponders likewise displayed low normalized T-cell clonal expansion.

Here immunoSEQ multiplex PCR was the method, and the copy in TCRdb shows in-frame clones only, minus some. The sample carries roughly 70,000 clones, approximately 91% recorded once. The CDR3 totals 17 residues. Per the germline V gene, CDR1 is SGHAT and CDR2 is FQNNGV. V lost 5 bases, J lost 3 bases, and 15 bases stayed unmatched. A note on this clone: Antigen: not known.

V is TRBV11-2 and J is TRBJ1-1; TRBD1 matches 7 bases. The specimen comprised CD4+ or CD8+ T cells sorted from blood, sampled in a trial of the OX40 agonist ivuxolimab. The TCR sequence derives from an adult with an advanced solid tumor such as melanoma, head and neck, liver or kidney cancer. The CDR3 region has the DNA TGTGCCAGCAGCCCTAGGGGGTCCACCAGGGGGGACACTGAAGCTTTCTTT. It encodes CASSPRGSTRGDTEAFF.